This T cell receptor (beta chain) appears in the sequencing data of a study of blood T cell repertoires in COVID-19. CDR1 and CDR2 from the germline V gene are SGHKS and YYEKEE (reference sequence). This CDR3 is built from 16 residues. The V segment lost 4 bases and the J segment 8 bases; nucleotides outside the gene matches: 10. TCRdb's table, derived via immunoSEQ multiplex PCR, lists solely in-frame clones and lacks some. The top ten clones hold 3% to 3.5% of a sample with around 200,000 clones, roughly nine tenths of them seen once. The clonotype comes from a woman aged 45-60 years in a cohort exposed to, infected with or recovered from COVID-19 (not recorded which). The chain combines TRBV5-5 with TRBJ1-6, with 9 positions matching TRBD1. The sequenced sample was PBMCs or T cells enriched from blood (not recorded which). This CDR3 reads CASSPGLRTGDSPLHF. The CDR3 nucleotides are TGTGCCAGCAGCCCCGGGCTGAGGACAGGGGATTCACCCCTCCACTTT.